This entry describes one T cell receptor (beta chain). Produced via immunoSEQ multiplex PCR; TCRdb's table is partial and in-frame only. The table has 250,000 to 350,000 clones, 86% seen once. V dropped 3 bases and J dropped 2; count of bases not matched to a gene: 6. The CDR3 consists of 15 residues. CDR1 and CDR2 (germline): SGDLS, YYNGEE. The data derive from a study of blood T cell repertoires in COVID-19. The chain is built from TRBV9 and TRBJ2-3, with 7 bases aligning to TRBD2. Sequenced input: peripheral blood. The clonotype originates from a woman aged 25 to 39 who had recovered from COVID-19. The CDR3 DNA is TGTGCCAGCAGCGCCGGGACTAAGACCACAGATACGCAGTATTTT. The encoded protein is CASSAGTKTTDTQYF.